The 15 T cell receptor beta chains given below trace back to one sample, sequenced in a study of response to subunit inactivated influenza vaccine. One entry per CDR3 protein results from TCRdb running MiXCR on the RT-PCR reads. The sample includes about 500,000 distinct CDR3 sequences, more than 15% seen only once; the top ten take less than 4%. Specimen: CD4+ T cells sorted from PBMCs, collected roughly 24 months after vaccination. These receptors all come from a man between 50 and 69 years old who received an inactivated influenza vaccine.

In its sample, this clonotype was seen a few times. The chain recombines TRBV4-3 with TRBJ2-2; a weak D match, TRBD2 (7 bases). This CDR3 is built from 16 residues. The germline V gene has CDR1 LGHNA and CDR2 YSLEER. Deletions cut 4 bases from V and 5 bases from J, with 17 bases between. CDR3 sequence: CASSRGLADQTGELFF. As DNA, the CDR3 is TGCGCCAGCAGCCGGGGGCTAGCGGATCAAACCGGGGAGCTGTTTTTT.

The chain combines TRBV5-6 with TRBJ2-3, with 13 bases matching TRBD2. This CDR3 region has 18 residues. V dropped 1 base and J dropped 4; count of bases not matched to a gene: 9. Germline CDR1 and CDR2: SGHDT and YYEEEE. CDR3 nucleotides: TGTGCCAGCAGCTTGACTAGCGGGGGGGCCAGATTCCCAGATACGCAGTATTTT. This gives the protein CASSLTSGGARFPDTQYF.

The genes are TRBV12-3 or TRBV12-4 and TRBJ2-5; D gene ambiguous. CDR3 length: 14 residues. Trimming took 5 bases from V and 5 from J, leaving 15 bases between them. The CDR3 spells CASSRIPGGETQYF. In nucleotides, the CDR3 is TGTGCCAGCAGTCGCATACCGGGTGGGGAGACCCAGTACTTC.

This clonotype was detected ten times or more. The V gene is TRBV24-1, the J gene TRBJ2-2; D gene ambiguous. Per the germline V gene, CDR1 is KGHDR and CDR2 is SFDVKD. The CDR3 totals 16 residues. Trimming stripped 3 bases from V and 0 bases from J, with 10 bases between. The CDR3 spells CATSDTRAPNTGELFF. The CDR3 DNA is TGTGCCACCAGTGATACAAGAGCCCCGAACACCGGGGAGCTGTTTTTT.

This clonotype was counted between two and nine times. The genes are TRBV6-1 and TRBJ2-2; D is unresolved. The germline V and J ends were trimmed by 6 bases and 6 bases, with 17 bases remaining between them. Germline CDR1 is MNHNS and CDR2 is SASEGT. The CDR3 consists of 15 residues. CDR3 in amino acids: CASRHTKGIPGELFF. In DNA form, the CDR3 reads TGTGCCAGCAGACACACGAAAGGGATCCCCGGGGAGCTGTTTTTT.

V gene TRBV9 combines with J gene TRBJ1-2; D is unresolved. V was pared by 3 bases and J by 8 bases, with 17 bases between. The CDR3 has 14 residues. CDR1 SGDLS and CDR2 YYNGEE come from the germline V gene. The CDR3 region is CASSAPPEGGGYTF. CDR3 nucleotide sequence: TGTGCCAGCAGCGCCCCTCCGGAGGGTGGCGGCTACACCTTC.

This clonotype was recorded a few times. V and J are TRBV4-2 and TRBJ2-5; D unresolved. Germline V CDR1 and CDR2: LGHNA, YNFKEQ. CDR3 length equals 16 residues. With 3 bases removed from V and 1 base from J, the gap between germline ends came to 15 bases. For the CDR3, the DNA is TGTGCCAGCAGCCAGGAGCCACTGGCTCGCCAAGAGACCCAGTACTTC. It is translated as CASSQEPLARQETQYF.

In this sample, this clonotype turned up a few times. The chain links TRBV19 to TRBJ1-1; D not certain. The CDR3 loop spans 13 amino acids. The germline CDR1 and CDR2 sequences are LNHDA and SQIVND (reference sequence). The germline V and J ends were trimmed by 3 bases and 6 bases, with 11 bases remaining between them. Written as DNA, the CDR3 is TGTGCCAGTAGTATGGAGTATTATCCTGAAGCTTTCTTT. It encodes CASSMEYYPEAFF.

The V and J genes are TRBV7-2 and TRBJ1-1, with a tentative D call TRBD1 (5 bases). Germline V lookup: CDR1 SGHTA, CDR2 FQGNSA. The germline V and J ends were trimmed by 1 base and 6 bases, with 15 bases remaining between them. This CDR3 is built from 15 residues. CDR3 nucleotides: TGTGCCAGCAGCTTAGGTCCCCACTTGGGGGCTGAAGCTTTCTTT. Protein: CASSLGPHLGAEAFF.

The genes are TRBV20-1 and TRBJ1-5; 7 bases fit TRBD1. The germline V gene encodes CDR1 DFQATT and CDR2 SNEGSKA (reference sequence). V lost 3 bases and J lost 3; bases outside the gene matches: 5. The CDR3 is 14 residues long. DNA of the CDR3: TGCAGTGCTAGGAGGGGGCCCCCCAATCAGCCCCAGCATTTT. Translated, it gives CSARRGPPNQPQHF.

This clonotype was detected ten times or more. The V and J genes are TRBV2 and TRBJ2-1; 8 bases agree with TRBD2. The CDR3 totals 16 residues. Germline trimming cut 4 bases from V and 2 bases from J; bases unmatched to any gene: 7. Germline CDR1 is SNHLY and CDR2 is FYNNEI. The CDR3 protein is CASSAGLVTTYNEQFF. The CDR3 region has the DNA TGTGCCAGCAGTGCGGGACTAGTTACAACCTACAATGAGCAGTTCTTC. The full variable domain, rest sourced from reference TRBV2 and TRBJ2-1, is EPEVTQTPSHQVTQMGQEVILRCVPISNHLYFYWYRQILGQKVEFLVSFYNNEISEKSEIFDDQFSVERPDGSNFTLKIRSTKLEDSAMYFCASSAGLVTTYNEQFFGPGTRLTVL.

This clonotype turned up a few times. This rearrangement joins TRBV3-1 to TRBJ1-6; no firm D call. V lost 2 bases to trimming and J lost 7 bases, with 6 bases between them. The CDR3 contains 13 residues. CDR1 LGHDT and CDR2 YNNKEL come from the germline V gene (reference sequence). CDR3 sequence: CASSQNGNSPLHF. DNA of the CDR3: TGTGCCAGCAGCCAAAATGGGAATTCACCCCTCCACTTT. Complete variable domain (other parts from reference TRBV3-1 and TRBJ1-6): DTAVSQTPKYLVTQMGNDKSIKCEQNLGHDTMYWYKQDSKKFLKIMFSYNNKELIINETVPNRFSPKSPDKAHLNLHINSLELGDSAVYFCASSQNGNSPLHFGNGTRLTVT.

The chain employs TRBV7-9 and TRBJ1-1; D gene unclear. The CDR3 runs 14 residues. The V gene's germline CDR1 is SEHNR and CDR2 FQNEAQ (reference sequence). Trimming took off 5 bases at V and 1 base at J, with 11 bases between the two ends. In DNA, the CDR3 is TGTGCCAGCAGCCTTTTCCCCGGGAACACTGAAGCTTTCTTT. Its protein product is CASSLFPGNTEAFF.

V usage is TRBV4-2 and J usage is TRBJ2-2; 9 nucleotides match TRBD1. The germline gives CDR1 LGHNA, CDR2 YNFKEQ. After removal of 2 bases from V and 0 bases from J, the junction contained 13 bases not matched to a gene. The CDR3 loop spans 20 amino acids. The chain's CDR3 is CASSQRILPGQGTNTGELFF. The CDR3 DNA follows: TGTGCCAGCAGCCAACGGATTTTACCGGGACAGGGCACGAACACCGGGGAGCTGTTTTTT.

V is TRBV6-2 or TRBV6-3 and J is TRBJ2-3; weak D call: TRBD2 (6 bases). The CDR3 runs to 17 residues. Germline-derived CDR1 and CDR2 are MNHEY and SVGEGT. Trimming pared 2 bases from V and 0 bases from J, leaving 15 bases between. The CDR3 is CASSYGLVAGSTDTQYF. As DNA, the CDR3 is TGTGCCAGCAGTTACGGGCTAGTGGCGGGGAGCACAGATACGCAGTATTTT.